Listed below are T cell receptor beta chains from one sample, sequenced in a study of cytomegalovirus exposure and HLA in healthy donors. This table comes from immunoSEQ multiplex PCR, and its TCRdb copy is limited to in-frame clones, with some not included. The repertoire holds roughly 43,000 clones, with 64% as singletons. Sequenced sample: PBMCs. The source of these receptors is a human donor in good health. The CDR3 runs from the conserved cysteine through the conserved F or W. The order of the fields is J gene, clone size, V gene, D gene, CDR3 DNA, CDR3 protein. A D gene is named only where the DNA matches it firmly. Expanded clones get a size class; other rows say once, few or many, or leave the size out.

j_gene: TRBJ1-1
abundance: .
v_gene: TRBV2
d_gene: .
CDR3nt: TGTGCCGGACACACAGAACAAAGAAACACTGAAGCTTTCTTT
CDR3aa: CAGHTEQRNTEAFF

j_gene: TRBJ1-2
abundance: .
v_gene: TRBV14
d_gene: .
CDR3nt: TGTGCCAGCAGCCAAGTCGACAGCTACTATGGCTACACCTTC
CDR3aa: CASSQVDSYYGYTF

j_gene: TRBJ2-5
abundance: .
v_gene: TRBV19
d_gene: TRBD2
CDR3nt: TGTGCCAGTAGTACCTTGGGGGGGGAGACCCAGTACTTC
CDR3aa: CASSTLGGETQYF

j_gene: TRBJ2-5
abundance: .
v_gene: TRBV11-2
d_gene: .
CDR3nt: TGTGCCAGCAGCTTACGAGTTCTAGCCGGAGAGACCCAGTACTTC
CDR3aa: CASSLRVLAGETQYF

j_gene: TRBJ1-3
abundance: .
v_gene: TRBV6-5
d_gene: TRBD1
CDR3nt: TGTGCCAGCAATAAAGGGACAGGCTCTGGAAACACCATATATTTT
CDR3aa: CASNKGTGSGNTIYF

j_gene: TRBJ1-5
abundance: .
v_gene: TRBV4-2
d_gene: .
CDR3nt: TGTGCCAGCAGCCAAGATCTATCCAATCAGCCCCAGCATTTT
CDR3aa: CASSQDLSNQPQHF

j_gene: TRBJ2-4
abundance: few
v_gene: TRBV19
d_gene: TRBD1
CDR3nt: TGTGCCAGTAGTAGTACGGACAGGGCGAACATTCAGTACTTC
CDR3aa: CASSSTDRANIQYF

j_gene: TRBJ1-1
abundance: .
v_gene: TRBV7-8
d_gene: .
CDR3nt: TGTGCCAGCAGAGTGACAGAGAACACTGAAGCTTTCTTT
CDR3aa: CASRVTENTEAFF

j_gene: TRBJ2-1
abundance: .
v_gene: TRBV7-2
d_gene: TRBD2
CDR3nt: TGTGCCAGCAGCTTTTGGACTAGCGGGGCCAACAATGAGCAGTTCTTC
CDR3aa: CASSFWTSGANNEQFF

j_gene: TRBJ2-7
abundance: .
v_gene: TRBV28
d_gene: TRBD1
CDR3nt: TGTGCCAGCAGTATCCGGACAGGGGTTCGCGAGCAGTACTTC
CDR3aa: CASSIRTGVREQYF

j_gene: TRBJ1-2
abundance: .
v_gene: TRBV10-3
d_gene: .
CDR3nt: TGTGCCAGCACAGGCCAAAACTATGGCTACACCTTC
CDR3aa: CASTGQNYGYTF

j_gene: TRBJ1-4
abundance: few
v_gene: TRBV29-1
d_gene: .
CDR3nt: TGCAGCGTTGGCAGGGGAGATGAAAAACTGTTTTTT
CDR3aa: CSVGRGDEKLFF

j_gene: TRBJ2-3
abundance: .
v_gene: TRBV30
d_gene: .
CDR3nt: TGTGCCTGGACCCCAAGGGGGAAGGTAGATACGCAGTATTTT
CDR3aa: CAWTPRGKVDTQYF

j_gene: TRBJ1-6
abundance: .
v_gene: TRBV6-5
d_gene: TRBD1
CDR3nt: TGTGCCAGCAGTTCCTCGACAGGGGTGGGGTCACCCCTCCACTTT
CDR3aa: CASSSSTGVGSPLHF

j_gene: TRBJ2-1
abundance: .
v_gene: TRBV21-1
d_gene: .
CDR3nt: TGTGCCAGCAGCAAATGGACTAGCGGGGCCAATGAGCAGTTCTTC
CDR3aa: CASSKWTSGANEQFF

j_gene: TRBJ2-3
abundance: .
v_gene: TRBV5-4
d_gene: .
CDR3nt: TGTGCCAGCAGGGACTATGCCAGGACGTACACAGATACGCAGTATTTT
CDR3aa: CASRDYARTYTDTQYF

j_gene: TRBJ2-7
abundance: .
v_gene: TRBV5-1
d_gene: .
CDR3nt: TGCGCCAGCAGCTGGGGGGACAGCGAATACTACGAGCAGTACTTC
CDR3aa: CASSWGDSEYYEQYF

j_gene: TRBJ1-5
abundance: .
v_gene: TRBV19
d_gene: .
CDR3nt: TGTGCCAGTAGAGACAGGAGTTATAGCAATCAGCCCCAGCATTTT
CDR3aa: CASRDRSYSNQPQHF

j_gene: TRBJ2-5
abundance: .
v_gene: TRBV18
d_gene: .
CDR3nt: TGTGCCAGCTCACCGGGAGAGAGGTTCGGGACCCAGTACTTC
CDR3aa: CASSPGERFGTQYF

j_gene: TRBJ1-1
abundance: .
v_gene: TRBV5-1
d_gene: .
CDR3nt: TGCGCCAGCAGCTCGGGACACGCGACGAACACTGAAGCTTTCTTT
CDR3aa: CASSSGHATNTEAFF

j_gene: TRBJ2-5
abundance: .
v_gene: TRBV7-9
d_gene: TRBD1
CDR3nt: TGTGCCAGCAGCTTGACAGGGGGCCGGGAGACCCAGTACTTC
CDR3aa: CASSLTGGRETQYF

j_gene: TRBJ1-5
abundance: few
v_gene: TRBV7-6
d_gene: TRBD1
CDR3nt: TGTGCCAGCAGCCCCGGGACAGGTCATCAGCCCCAGCATTTT
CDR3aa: CASSPGTGHQPQHF

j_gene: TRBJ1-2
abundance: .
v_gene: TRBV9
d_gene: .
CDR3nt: TGTGCCAGCAGCGTAGTTGGGGGCCGCTACACCTTC
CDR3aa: CASSVVGGRYTF

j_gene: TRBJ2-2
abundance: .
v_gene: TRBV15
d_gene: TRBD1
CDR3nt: TGTGCCACCAGCATAGGGACAGGGTCCCCCGGGGAGCTGTTTTTT
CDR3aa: CATSIGTGSPGELFF

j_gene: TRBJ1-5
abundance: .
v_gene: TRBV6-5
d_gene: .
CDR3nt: TGTGCCAGCAGGCGGGACGGTTATCAGCCCCAGCATTTT
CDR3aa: CASRRDGYQPQHF

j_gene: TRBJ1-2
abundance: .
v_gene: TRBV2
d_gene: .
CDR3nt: TGTGCCAGCAGTACGGGACTTCTCTCTGGCTACACCTTC
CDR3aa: CASSTGLLSGYTF

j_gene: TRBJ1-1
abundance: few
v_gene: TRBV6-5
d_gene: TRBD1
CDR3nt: TGTGCCAGCAGGACGCGGACAGGGACGGCTTTCTTT
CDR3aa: CASRTRTGTAFF

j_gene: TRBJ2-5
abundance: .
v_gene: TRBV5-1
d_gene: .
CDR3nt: TGCGCCAGCAGCTTGGCGGTCGAAGAGACCCAGTACTTC
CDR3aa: CASSLAVEETQYF

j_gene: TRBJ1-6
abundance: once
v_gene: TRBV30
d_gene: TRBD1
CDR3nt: TGTGCCTGGAGTAGTCGAAGTAGTTTGGCAGGGGGTAATTCACCCCTCCACTTT
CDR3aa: CAWSSRSSLAGGNSPLHF

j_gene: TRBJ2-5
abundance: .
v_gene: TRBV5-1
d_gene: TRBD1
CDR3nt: TGCGCCAGCAGCTTGTCCGGACAGGGACCTTTTGAGACCCAGTACTTC
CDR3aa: CASSLSGQGPFETQYF

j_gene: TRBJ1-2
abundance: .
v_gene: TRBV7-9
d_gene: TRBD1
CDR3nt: TGTGCCAGCAGCTGGACAGGGGCGAGCTCGGATGGCTACACCTTC
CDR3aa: CASSWTGASSDGYTF

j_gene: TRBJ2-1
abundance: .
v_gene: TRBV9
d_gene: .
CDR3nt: TGTGCCAGCTCCGGTGAGGGGGGGGCAAGGAATGAGCAGTTCTTC
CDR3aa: CASSGEGGARNEQFF

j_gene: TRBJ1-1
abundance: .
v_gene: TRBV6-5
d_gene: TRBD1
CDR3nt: TGTGCCAGCGGATCATCCGGGACAGTTGAAGCTTTCTTT
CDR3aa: CASGSSGTVEAFF

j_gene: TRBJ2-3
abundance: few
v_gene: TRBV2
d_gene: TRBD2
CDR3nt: TGTGCCAGCAGTGGTGGGACTAGCGGGCGGACAGATACGCAGTATTTT
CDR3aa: CASSGGTSGRTDTQYF

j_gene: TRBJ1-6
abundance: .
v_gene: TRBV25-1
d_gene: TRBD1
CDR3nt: TGTGCCAGCAGTGACCCGAGACAGGGGCATGGGTCACCCCTCCACTTT
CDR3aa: CASSDPRQGHGSPLHF

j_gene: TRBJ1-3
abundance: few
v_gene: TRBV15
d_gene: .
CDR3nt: TGTGCCACCAGCAGAGGAGACACGGCCTCTGGAAACACCATATATTTT
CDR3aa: CATSRGDTASGNTIYF

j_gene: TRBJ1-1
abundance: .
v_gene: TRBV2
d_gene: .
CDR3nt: TGTGCCAGCAGAAAGGAAGGGAGGGAAACTGAAGCTTTCTTT
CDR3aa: CASRKEGRETEAFF

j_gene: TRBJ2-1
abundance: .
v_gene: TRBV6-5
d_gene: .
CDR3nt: TGTGCCAGCTCCCGGGGGATGGGATGGGATGAGCAGTTCTTC
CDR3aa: CASSRGMGWDEQFF

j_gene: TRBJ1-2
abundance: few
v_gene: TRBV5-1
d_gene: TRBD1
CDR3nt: TGCGCCAGCAAAGGACAGGGGGCCAGCTATGGCTACACCTTC
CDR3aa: CASKGQGASYGYTF

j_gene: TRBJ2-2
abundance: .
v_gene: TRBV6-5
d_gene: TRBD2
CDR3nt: TGTGCCAGCTTTCGGGGGGGGAGCACCGGGGAGCTGTTTTTT
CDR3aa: CASFRGGSTGELFF

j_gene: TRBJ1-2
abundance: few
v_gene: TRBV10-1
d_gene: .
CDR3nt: TGCGCCAGCAGTGTAGACATAAACTATGGCTACACCTTC
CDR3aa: CASSVDINYGYTF

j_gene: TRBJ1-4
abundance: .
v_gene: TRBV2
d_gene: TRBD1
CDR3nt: TGTGCCAGCAGTGACAGGGGGCTTGGGGAGTTTTTT
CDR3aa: CASSDRGLGEFF

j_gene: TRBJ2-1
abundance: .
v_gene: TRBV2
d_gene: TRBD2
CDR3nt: TGTGCCGGACGACTAGCGGGGGACGAGCAGTTCTTC
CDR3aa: CAGRLAGDEQFF

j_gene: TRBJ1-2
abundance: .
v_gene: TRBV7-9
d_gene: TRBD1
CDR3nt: TGTGCCAGCAGCTCCGAGGGGGCGAGGGGTCTAAAGGACACCTTC
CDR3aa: CASSSEGARGLKDTF

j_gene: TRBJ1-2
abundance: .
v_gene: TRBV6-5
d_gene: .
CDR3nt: TGTGCCAGCAGGGACACCCGCTATGGCTACACCTTC
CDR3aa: CASRDTRYGYTF

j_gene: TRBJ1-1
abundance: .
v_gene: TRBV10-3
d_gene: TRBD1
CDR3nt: TGTGCCATCAGTGGTACGATACAGGGGGGCACTGAAGCTTTCTTT
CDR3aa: CAISGTIQGGTEAFF

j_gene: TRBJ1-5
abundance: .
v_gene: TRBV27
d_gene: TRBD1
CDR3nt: TGTGCCAGCAGTTTCGGCAGGGGGCGTCAGCCCCAGCATTTT
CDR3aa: CASSFGRGRQPQHF

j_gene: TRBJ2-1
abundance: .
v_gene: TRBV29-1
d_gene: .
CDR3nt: TGCAGCGTTGGTCGGCGACTCAGCTCCTACAATGAGCAGTTCTTC
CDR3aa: CSVGRRLSSYNEQFF

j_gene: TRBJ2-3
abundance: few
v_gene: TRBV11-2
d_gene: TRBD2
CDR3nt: TGTGCCAGCAGCTTTGGGTCTAGCGGGAACATAGATACGCAGTATTTT
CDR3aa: CASSFGSSGNIDTQYF

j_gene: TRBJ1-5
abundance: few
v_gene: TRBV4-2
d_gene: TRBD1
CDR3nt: TGTGCCAGCAGCCAAGATGGACAGGAAGGGGAGCAGCCCCAGCATTTT
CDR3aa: CASSQDGQEGEQPQHF

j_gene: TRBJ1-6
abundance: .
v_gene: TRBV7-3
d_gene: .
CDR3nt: TGTGCCAGCAGCGGTGGCGCGTCAGGGCGCCCACCGGTTAGTAATTCACCCCTCCACTTT
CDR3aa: CASSGGASGRPPVSNSPLHF

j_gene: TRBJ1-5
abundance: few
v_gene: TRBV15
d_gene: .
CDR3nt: TGTGCCACCGGCCGGGGATATAGCAATCAGCCCCAGCATTTT
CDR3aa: CATGRGYSNQPQHF

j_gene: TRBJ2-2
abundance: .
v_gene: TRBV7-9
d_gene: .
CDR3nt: TGTGCCAGCAGCTTAGGGCAGAACACCGGGGAGCTGTTTTTT
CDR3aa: CASSLGQNTGELFF

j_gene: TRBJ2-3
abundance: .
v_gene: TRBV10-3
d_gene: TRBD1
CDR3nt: TGTGCCATCAGTGGGTCCTTAATGGGACAGGGGGTAACAGATACGCAGTATTTT
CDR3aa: CAISGSLMGQGVTDTQYF

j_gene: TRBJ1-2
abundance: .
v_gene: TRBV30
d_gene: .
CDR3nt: TGTGCCTGGATCCCTCGGGCGGGCGTAGGCTACACCTTC
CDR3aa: CAWIPRAGVGYTF

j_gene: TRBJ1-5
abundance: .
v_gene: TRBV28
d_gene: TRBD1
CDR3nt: TGTGCCAGTTTTCGGGACAGGGCTTCATCGAGTCCCCAGCATTTT
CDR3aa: CASFRDRASSSPQHF

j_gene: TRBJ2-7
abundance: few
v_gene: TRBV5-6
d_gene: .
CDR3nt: TGTGCCAGCAGAGGGAGCTCCTACGAGCAGTACTTC
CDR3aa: CASRGSSYEQYF

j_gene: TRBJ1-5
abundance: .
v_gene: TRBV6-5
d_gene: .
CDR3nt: TGTGCCAGCAGTTTGGACAGCCCAGGAGGCAATCAGCCCCAGCATTTT
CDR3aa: CASSLDSPGGNQPQHF